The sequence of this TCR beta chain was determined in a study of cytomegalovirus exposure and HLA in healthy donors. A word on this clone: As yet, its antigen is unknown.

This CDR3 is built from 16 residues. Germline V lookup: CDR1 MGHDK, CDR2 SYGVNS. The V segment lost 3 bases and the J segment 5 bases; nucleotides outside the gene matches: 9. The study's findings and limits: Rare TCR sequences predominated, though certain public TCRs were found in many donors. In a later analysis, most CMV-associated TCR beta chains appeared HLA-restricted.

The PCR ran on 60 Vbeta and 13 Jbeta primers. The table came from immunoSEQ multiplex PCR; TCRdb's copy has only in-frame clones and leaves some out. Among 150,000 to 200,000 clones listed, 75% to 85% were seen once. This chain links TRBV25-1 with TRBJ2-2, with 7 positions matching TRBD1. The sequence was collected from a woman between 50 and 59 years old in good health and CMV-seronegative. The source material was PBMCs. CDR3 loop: CASSDRQGAGTGELFF. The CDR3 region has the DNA TGTGCCAGCAGTGACCGACAGGGTGCAGGAACCGGGGAGCTGTTTTTT.